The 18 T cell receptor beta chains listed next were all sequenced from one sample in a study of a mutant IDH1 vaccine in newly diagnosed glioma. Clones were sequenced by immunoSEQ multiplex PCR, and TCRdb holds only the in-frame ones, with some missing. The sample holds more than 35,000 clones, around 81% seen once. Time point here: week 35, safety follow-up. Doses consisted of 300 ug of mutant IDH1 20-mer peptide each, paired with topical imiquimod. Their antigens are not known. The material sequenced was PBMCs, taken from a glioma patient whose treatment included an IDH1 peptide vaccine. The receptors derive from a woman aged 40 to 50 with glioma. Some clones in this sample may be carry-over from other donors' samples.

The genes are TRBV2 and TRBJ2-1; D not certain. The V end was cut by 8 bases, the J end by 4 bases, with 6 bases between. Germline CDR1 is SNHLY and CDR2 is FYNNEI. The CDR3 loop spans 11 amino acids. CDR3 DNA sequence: TGTGCCAGCCGAGATTACAATGAGCAGTTCTTC. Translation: CASRDYNEQFF.

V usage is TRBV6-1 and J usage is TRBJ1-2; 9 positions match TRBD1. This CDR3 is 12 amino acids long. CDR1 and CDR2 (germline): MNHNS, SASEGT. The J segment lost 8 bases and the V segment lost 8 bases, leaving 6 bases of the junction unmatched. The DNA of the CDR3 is TGTGCCAGCGGGACAGGGTTTCGGGGCTACACCTTC. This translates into CASGTGFRGYTF.

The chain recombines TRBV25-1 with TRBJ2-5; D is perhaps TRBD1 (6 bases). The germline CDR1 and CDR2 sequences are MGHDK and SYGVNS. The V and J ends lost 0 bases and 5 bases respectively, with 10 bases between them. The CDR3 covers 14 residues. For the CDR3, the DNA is TGTGCCAGCAGTGAATATACAGGGACCGAGACCCAGTACTTC. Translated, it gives CASSEYTGTETQYF.

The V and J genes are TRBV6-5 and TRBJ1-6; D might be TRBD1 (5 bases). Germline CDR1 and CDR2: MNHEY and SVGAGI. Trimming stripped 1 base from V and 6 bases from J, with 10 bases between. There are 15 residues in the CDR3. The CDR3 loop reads CASSYLDTSNSPLHF. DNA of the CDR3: TGTGCCAGCAGTTACTTGGACACCTCTAATTCACCCCTCCACTTT.

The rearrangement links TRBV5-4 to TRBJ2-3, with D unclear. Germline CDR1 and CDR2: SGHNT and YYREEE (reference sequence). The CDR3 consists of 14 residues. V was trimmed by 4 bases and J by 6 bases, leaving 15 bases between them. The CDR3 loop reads CASSAITDRDTQYF. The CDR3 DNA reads TGTGCCAGCAGCGCTATTACGGACCGGGATACGCAGTATTTT. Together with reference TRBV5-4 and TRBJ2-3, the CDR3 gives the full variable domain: ETGVTQSPTHLIKTRGQQVTLRCSSQSGHNTVSWYQQALGQGPQFIFQYYREEENGRGNFPPRFSGLQFPNYSSELNVNALELDDSALYLCASSAITDRDTQYFGPGTRLTVL.

The CDR3 DNA sequence: TGTGCCAGCAGTCTTACAGGGAACCAAGAGACCCAGTACTTC. The encoded protein is CASSLTGNQETQYF. V gene TRBV6-5 combines with J gene TRBJ2-5; tentatively, D is TRBD1 (6 bases). The V end was cut by 5 bases, the J end by 0 bases, with 10 bases between. Germline lookup yields CDR1 MNHEY and CDR2 SVGAGI. This CDR3 is built from 14 residues.

The CDR3 here is CASFPAGAARELFF. The CDR3 nucleotides are TGTGCCAGCTTCCCCGCGGGAGCCGCCCGGGAGCTGTTTTTT. The chain uses TRBV6-5 and TRBJ2-2, with 7 bases that match TRBD2. With V trimmed by 8 bases and J by 9 bases, 12 bases remained unmatched. The CDR3 totals 14 residues. CDR1 MNHEY and CDR2 SVGAGI come from the germline V gene.

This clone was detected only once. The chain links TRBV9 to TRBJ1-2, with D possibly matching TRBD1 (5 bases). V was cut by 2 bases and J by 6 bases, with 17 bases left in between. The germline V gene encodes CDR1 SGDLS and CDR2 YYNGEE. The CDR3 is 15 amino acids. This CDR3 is CASSVGQGPDHGYTF. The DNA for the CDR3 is TGTGCCAGCAGCGTGGGTCAGGGACCTGATCATGGCTACACCTTC. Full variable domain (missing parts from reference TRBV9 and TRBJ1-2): DSGVTQTPKHLITATGQRVTLRCSPRSGDLSVYWYQQSLDQGLQFLIQYYNGEERAKGNILERFSAQQFPDLHSELNLSSLELGDSALYFCASSVGQGPDHGYTFGSGTRLTVV.

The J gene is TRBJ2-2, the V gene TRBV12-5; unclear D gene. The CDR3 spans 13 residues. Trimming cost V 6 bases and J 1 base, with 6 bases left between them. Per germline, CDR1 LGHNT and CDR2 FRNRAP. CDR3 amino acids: CASGDQNTGELFF. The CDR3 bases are TGTGCTAGTGGAGATCAGAACACCGGGGAGCTGTTTTTT.

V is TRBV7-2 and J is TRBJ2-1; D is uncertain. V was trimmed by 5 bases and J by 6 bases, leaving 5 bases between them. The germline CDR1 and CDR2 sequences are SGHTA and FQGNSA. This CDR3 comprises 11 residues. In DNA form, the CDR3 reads TGTGCCAGCAGCGCCCGCAATGAGCAGTTCTTC. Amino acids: CASSARNEQFF.

CDR3 loop: CASSPQGADGYTF. The CDR3 coding sequence is TGTGCCAGCTCACCCCAGGGGGCGGATGGCTACACCTTC. The V gene is TRBV18, the J gene TRBJ1-2, with 8 bases matching TRBD1. Germline lookup yields CDR1 KGHSH and CDR2 LQKENI. The CDR3 is made up of 13 amino acids. The V gene end was trimmed by 3 bases and the J gene end by 6 bases; junction bases not matched to a gene: 3. Together with reference TRBV18 and TRBJ1-2, the CDR3 gives the full variable domain: NAGVMQNPRHLVRRRGQEARLRCSPMKGHSHVYWYRQLPEEGLKFMVYLQKENIIDESGMPKERFSAEFPKEGPSILRIQQVVRGDSAAYFCASSPQGADGYTFGSGTRLTVV.

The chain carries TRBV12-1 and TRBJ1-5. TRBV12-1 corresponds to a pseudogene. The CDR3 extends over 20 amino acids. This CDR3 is CASSFGRLGWEGEGNQPQHF. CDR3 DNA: TGTGCCAGCAGCTTTGGAAGGCTTGGCTGGGAGGGAGAAGGCAATCAGCCCCAGCATTTT.

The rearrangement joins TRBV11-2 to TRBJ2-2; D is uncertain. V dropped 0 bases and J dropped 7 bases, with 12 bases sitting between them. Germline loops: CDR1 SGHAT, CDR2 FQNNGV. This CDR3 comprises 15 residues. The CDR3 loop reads CASSLDGHGLGELFF. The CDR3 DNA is TGTGCCAGCAGCTTAGATGGCCACGGTCTCGGGGAGCTGTTTTTT.

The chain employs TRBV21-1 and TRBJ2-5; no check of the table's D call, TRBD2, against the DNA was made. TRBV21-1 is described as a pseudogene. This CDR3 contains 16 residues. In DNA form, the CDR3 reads TGTGCCATCAGGATGGAGACTAGCGGGAATCCGGAGACCCAGTACTTC. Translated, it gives CAIRMETSGNPETQYF.

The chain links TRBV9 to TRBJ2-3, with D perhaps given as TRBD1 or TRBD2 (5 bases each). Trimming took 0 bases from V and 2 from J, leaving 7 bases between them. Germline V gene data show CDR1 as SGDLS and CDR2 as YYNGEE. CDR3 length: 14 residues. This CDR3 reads CASSVDGTTDTQYF. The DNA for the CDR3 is TGTGCCAGCAGCGTAGATGGGACCACAGATACGCAGTATTTT.

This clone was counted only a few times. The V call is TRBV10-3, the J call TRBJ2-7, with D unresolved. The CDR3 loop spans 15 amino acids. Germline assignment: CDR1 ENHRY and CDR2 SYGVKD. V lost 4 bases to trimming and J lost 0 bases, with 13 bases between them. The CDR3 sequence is CAISAKKDGSYEQYF. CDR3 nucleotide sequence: TGTGCCATCAGTGCGAAGAAGGACGGCTCCTACGAGCAGTACTTC.

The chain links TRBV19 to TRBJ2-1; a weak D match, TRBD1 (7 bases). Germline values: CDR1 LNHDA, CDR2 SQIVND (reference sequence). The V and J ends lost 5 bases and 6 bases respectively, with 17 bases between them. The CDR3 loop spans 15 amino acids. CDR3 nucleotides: TGTGCCAGTAGTTTCGCAGGGGGACTTATCAATGAGCAGTTCTTC. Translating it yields CASSFAGGLINEQFF.

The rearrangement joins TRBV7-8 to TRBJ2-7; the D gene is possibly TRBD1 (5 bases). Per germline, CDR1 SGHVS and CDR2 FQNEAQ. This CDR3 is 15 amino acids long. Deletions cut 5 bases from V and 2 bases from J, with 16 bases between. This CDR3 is CASSTSAGATYEQYF. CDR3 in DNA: TGTGCCAGCAGCACGTCGGCTGGGGCAACCTACGAGCAGTACTTC.